This entry describes one TCR beta chain. As yet, its antigen is unknown. The data belong to a study of T cell responses to AZD1222 COVID-19 vaccine. Regarding the study as a whole: Most donors were white British, females outnumbered males, and clonal diversity was possibly underestimated. Spike-specific TCR breadth and depth went up after people got two AZD1222 doses. Repertoire collection took place solely once the T cell response had peaked.

CDR3 size: 18 residues. CDR1 is KGHDR, CDR2 SFDVKD, per germline. V was clipped by 0 bases and J by 5 bases; unmatched bases: 6. Combined were second doses at about 4 or about 12 weeks. Repertoires were generated with immunoSEQ multiplex PCR, while TCRdb's copy carries only in-frame clones and drops some. The table lists roughly 96,000 clones, more than 75% of them singletons. This chain uses TRBV24-1 with TRBJ2-1, with 13 positions matching TRBD2. The receptor's source is an adult who received the AZD1222 COVID-19 vaccine. Sequences were derived from peripheral blood, sampled 28 days after the second AZD1222 dose. In DNA, the CDR3 is TGTGCCACCAGTGATTTGGCACCGGGACTAGCGGGGAACAATGAGCAGTTCTTC. The encoded protein is CATSDLAPGLAGNNEQFF.